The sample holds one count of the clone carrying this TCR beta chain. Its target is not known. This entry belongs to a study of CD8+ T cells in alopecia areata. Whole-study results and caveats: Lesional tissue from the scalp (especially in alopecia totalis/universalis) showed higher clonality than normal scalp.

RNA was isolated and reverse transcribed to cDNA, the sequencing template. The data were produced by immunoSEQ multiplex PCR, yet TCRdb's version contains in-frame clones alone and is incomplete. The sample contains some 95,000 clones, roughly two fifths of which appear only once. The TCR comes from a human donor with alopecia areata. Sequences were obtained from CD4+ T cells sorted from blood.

CDR3 amino acids: CASSFREGAMPGNTIYF. The CDR3 DNA reads TGCGCCAGCAGCTTTCGGGAAGGGGCCATGCCTGGAAACACCATATATTTT. This chain uses TRBV5-1 with TRBJ1-3, with a tentative D call TRBD1 (5 bases). Germline V gene lookup returns CDR1 SGHRS and CDR2 YFSETQ. V lost 2 bases to trimming and J lost 2 bases, with 17 bases between them. The CDR3 is 17 amino acids.